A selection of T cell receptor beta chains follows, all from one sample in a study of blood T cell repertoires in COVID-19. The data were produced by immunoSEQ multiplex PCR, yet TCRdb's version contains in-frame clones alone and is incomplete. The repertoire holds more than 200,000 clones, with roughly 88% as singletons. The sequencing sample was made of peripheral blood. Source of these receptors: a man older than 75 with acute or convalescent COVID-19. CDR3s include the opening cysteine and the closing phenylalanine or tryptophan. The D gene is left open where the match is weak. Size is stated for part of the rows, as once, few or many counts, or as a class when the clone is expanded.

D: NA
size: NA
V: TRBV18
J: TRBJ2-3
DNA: TGTGCCAGCTCACCACTAAAAACAGATACGCAGTATTTT
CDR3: CASSPLKTDTQYF

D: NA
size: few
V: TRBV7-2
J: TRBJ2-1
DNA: TGTGCCAGCAGCTTAGTCGGGACTTTCTACAATGAGCAGTTCTTC
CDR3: CASSLVGTFYNEQFF

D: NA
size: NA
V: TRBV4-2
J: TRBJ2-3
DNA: TGTGCCAGCAGTCAAGCCCCAGGCACAGATACGCAGTATTTT
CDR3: CASSQAPGTDTQYF

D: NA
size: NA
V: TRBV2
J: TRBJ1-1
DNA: TGTGCCAGCAAACTTCAGGCTATGAACACTGAAGCTTTCTTT
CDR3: CASKLQAMNTEAFF

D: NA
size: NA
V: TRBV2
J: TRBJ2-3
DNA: TGTGCCAGCAGTGAACTCACTAGCACAGATACGCAGTATTTT
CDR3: CASSELTSTDTQYF

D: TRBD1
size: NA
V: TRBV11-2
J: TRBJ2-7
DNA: TGTGCCAGCAGCCTCGGACAGGGCGCTATGCGGCAGTACTTC
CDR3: CASSLGQGAMRQYF

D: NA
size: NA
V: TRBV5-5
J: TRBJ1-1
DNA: TGTGCCAGCAGAACTACATGGATTAATACTGAAGCTTTCTTT
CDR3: CASRTTWINTEAFF

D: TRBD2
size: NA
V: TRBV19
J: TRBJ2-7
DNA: TGTGCCAGTAGTGGGACTAGCGGGGACTCCTACGAGCAGTACTTC
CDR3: CASSGTSGDSYEQYF

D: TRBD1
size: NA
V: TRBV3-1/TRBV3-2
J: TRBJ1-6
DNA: TGTGCCAGCAGCCAAAGGTCGGGGACAGGGGGGATAGGGTCACCCCTCCACTTT
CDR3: CASSQRSGTGGIGSPLHF

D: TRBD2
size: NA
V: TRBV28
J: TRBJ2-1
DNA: TGTGCCAGCAGTTCTCAGCGGGGCTCCTACAATGAGCAGTTCTTC
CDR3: CASSSQRGSYNEQFF

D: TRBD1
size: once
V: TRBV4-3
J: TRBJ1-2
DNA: TGCGCCAGCAGCTTGGACAGGGGAATTTATGGCTACACCTTC
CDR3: CASSLDRGIYGYTF

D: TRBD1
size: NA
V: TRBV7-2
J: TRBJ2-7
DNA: TGTGCCAGCAGCTTTCTAACTTCCGGGACAGGGAAGGATTCCTACGAGCAGTACTTC
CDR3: CASSFLTSGTGKDSYEQYF

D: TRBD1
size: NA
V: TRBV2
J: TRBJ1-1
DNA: TGTGCCAGCAGGGGACAGGGGGCGGGGGACACTGAAGCTTTCTTT
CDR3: CASRGQGAGDTEAFF

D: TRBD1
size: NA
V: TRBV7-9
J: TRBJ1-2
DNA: TGTGCCAGCACCTCGACAGGGAATAACTATGGCTACACCTTC
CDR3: CASTSTGNNYGYTF

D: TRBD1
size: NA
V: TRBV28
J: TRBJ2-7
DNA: TGTGCCAGCAGTGTTACAGGGGTGGCAGGGAACGAGCAGTACTTC
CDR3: CASSVTGVAGNEQYF